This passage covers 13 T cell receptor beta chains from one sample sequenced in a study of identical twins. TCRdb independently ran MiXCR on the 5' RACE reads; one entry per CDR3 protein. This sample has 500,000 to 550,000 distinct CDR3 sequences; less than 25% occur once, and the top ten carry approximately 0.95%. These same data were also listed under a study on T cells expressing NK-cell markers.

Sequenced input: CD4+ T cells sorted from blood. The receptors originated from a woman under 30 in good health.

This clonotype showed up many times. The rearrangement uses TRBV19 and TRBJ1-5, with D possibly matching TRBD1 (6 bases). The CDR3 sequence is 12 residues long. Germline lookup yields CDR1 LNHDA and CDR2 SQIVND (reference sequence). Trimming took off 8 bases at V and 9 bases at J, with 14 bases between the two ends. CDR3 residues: CASWTASGPQHF. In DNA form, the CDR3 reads TGTGCCAGTTGGACAGCGAGTGGGCCCCAGCATTTT.

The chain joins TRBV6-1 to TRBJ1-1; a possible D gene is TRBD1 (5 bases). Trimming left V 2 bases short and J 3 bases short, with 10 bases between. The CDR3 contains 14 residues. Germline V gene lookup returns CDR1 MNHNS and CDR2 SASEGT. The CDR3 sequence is CASSELGVHTEAFF. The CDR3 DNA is TGTGCCAGCAGTGAATTAGGGGTACACACTGAAGCTTTCTTT.

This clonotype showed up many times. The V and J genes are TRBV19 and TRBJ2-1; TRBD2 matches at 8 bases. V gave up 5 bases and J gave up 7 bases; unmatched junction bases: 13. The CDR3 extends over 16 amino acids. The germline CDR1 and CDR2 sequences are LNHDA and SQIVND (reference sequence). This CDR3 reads CASSLPASGSSNEQFF. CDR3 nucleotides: TGTGCCAGTAGTCTTCCCGCCAGCGGGAGTTCTAATGAGCAGTTCTTC.

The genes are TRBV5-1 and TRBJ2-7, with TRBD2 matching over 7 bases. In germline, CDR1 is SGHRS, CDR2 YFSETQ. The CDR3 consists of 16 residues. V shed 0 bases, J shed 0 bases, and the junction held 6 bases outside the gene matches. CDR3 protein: CASSLASRGSSYEQYF. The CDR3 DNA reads TGCGCCAGCAGCTTGGCCTCTCGCGGGAGCTCCTACGAGCAGTACTTC.

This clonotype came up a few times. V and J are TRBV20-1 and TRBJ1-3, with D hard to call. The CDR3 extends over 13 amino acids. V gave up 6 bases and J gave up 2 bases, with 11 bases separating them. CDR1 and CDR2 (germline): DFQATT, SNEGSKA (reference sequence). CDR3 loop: CSADNGAGNTIYF. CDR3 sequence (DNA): TGCAGTGCCGACAACGGTGCTGGAAACACCATATATTTT.

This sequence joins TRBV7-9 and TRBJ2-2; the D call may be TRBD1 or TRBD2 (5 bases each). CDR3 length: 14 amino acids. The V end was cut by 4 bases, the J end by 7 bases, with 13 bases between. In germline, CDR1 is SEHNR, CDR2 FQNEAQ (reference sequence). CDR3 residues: CASSSVERGGELFF. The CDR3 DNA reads TGTGCCAGCAGCTCGGTCGAGAGGGGCGGGGAGCTGTTTTTT.

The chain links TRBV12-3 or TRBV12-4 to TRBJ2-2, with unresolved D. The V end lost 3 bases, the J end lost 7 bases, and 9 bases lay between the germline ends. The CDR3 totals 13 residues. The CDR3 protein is CASSFIMGGELFF. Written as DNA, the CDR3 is TGTGCCAGCAGTTTTATAATGGGCGGGGAGCTGTTTTTT.

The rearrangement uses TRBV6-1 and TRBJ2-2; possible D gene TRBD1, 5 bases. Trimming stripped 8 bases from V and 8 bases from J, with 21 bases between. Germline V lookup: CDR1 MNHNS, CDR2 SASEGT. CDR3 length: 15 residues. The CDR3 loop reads CASGAWTQIEGELFF. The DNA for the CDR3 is TGTGCCAGCGGGGCATGGACCCAGATCGAGGGGGAGCTGTTTTTT.

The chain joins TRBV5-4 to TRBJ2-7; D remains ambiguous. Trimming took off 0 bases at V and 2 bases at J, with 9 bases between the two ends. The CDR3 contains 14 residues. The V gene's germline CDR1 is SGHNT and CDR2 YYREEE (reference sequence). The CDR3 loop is CASSLEIGAYEQYF. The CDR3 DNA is TGTGCCAGCAGCTTGGAAATCGGAGCCTACGAGCAGTACTTC.

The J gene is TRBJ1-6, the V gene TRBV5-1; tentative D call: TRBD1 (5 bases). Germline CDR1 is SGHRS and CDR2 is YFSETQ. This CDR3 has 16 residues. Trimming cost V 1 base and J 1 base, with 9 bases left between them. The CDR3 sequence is CASSLQGTSYNSPLHF. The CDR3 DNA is TGCGCCAGCAGCTTGCAGGGCACGTCCTATAATTCACCCCTCCACTTT.

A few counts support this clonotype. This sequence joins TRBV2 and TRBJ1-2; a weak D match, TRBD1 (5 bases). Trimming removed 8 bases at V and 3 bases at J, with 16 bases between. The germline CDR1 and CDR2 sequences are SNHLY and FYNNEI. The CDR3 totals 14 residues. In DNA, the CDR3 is TGTGCCAGCGGGACTCAGGATCGCTACTATGGCTACACCTTC. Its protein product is CASGTQDRYYGYTF.

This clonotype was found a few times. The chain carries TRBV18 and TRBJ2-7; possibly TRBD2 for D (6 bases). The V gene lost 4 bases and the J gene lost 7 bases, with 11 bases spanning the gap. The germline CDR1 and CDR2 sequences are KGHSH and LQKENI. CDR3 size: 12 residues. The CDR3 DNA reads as TGTGCCAGCTCACTGGCGGGGAGAGAGCAGTACTTC. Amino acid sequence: CASSLAGREQYF. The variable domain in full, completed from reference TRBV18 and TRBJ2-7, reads NAGVMQNPRHLVRRRGQEARLRCSPMKGHSHVYWYRQLPEEGLKFMVYLQKENIIDESGMPKERFSAEFPKEGPSILRIQQVVRGDSAAYFCASSLAGREQYFGPGTRLTVT.

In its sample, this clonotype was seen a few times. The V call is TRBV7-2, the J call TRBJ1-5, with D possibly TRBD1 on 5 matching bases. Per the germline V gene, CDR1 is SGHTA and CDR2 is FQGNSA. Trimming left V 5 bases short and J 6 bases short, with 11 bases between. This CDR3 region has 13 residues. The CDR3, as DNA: TGTGCCAGCAGCCGAGGAGGGACTCAGCCCCAGCATTTT. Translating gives CASSRGGTQPQHF. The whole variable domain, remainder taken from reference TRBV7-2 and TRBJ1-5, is GAGVSQSPSNKVTEKGKDVELRCDPISGHTALYWYRQSLGQGLEFLIYFQGNSAPDKSGLPSDRFSAERTGGSVSTLTIQRTQQEDSAVYLCASSRGGTQPQHFGDGTRLSIL.